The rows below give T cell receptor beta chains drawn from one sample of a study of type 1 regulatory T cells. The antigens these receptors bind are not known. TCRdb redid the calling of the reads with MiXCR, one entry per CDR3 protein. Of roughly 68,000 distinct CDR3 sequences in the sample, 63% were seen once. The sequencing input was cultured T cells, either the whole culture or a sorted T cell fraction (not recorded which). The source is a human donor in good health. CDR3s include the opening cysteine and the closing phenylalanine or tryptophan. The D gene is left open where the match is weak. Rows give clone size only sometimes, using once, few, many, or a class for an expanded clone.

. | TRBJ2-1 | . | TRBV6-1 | CASTGDKTAGPGEQFF | TGTGCCAGCACCGGCGATAAGACAGCCGGGCCAGGTGAGCAGTTTTTC
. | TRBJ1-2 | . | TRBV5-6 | CASSLSRDDYGYTF | TGTGCCAGCAGCTTGAGTCGGGACGACTATGGCTACACCTTC
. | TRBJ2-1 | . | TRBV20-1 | CSARDHRVVDNNEQFF | TGCAGTGCTAGAGACCACAGGGTAGTGGATAACAATGAGCAGTTCTTC
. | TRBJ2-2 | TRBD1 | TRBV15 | CAISIRGLPGELFF | TGTGCCATCAGTATCAGGGGGCTCCCCGGGGAGCTGTTTTTT
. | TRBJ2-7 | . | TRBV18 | CASSLADTSSYEQYF | TGTGCCAGCTCACTTGCGGACACGAGCTCCTACGAGCAGTACTTC
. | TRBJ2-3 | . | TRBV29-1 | CSVGGNWGQGDTQYF | TGCAGCGTCGGTGGTAATTGGGGGCAGGGAGATACGCAGTATTTT
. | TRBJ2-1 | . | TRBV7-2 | CASSLVSDFYNEQFF | TGTGCCAGCAGCTTAGTGAGTGATTTTTACAATGAGCAGTTCTTC
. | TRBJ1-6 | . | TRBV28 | CASSFSGNSPLHF | TGTGCCAGCAGTTTTTCAGGGAATTCACCCCTCCACTTT
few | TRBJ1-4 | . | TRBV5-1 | CASSLGDNYEKLFF | TGCGCCAGCAGCTTGGGGGACAACTATGAAAAACTGTTTTTT
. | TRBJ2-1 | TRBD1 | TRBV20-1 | CSAEGATGSYNEQFF | TGCAGTGCTGAGGGGGCAACCGGCTCCTACAATGAGCAGTTCTTC
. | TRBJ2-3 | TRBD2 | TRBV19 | CASSKTSGPSTDTQYF | TGTGCCAGTAGTAAAACTAGCGGGCCGAGCACAGATACGCAGTATTTT
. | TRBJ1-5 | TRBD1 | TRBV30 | CAWSIGGQVGQPQHF | TGTGCCTGGAGTATTGGGGGACAGGTTGGTCAGCCCCAGCATTTT
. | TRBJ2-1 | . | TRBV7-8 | CASSLDSGLIMNEQFF | TGTGCCAGCAGCTTAGATAGTGGCCTTATAATGAATGAGCAGTTCTTC
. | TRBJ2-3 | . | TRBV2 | CASRVLPSRTDTQYF | TGTGCCAGCAGAGTGCTACCCTCTCGCACAGATACGCAGTATTTT
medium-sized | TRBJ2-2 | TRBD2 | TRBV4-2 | CASSPTSGSGGGELFF | TGTGCCAGCAGCCCGACTAGCGGGAGCGGCGGCGGGGAGCTGTTTTTT
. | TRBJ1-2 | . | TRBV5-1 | CASSLALNYGYTF | TGCGCCAGCAGCTTGGCTTTAAACTATGGCTACACCTTC
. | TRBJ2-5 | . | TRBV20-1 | CSASGQSQETQYF | TGCAGTGCCAGCGGGCAATCACAAGAGACCCAGTACTTC
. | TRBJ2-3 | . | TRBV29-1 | CSVLVDTQYF | TGCAGCGTCTTGGTAGATACGCAGTATTTT
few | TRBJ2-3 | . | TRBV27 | CASSFYSTDTQYF | TGTGCCAGCAGTTTCTATAGCACAGATACGCAGTATTTT
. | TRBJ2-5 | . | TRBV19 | CASSVDSQETQYF | TGTGCCAGTAGTGTGGACAGCCAAGAGACCCAGTACTTC
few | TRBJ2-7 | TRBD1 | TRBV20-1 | CSASGDRRTYEQYF | TGCAGTGCTAGCGGGGACAGACGCACCTACGAGCAGTACTTC